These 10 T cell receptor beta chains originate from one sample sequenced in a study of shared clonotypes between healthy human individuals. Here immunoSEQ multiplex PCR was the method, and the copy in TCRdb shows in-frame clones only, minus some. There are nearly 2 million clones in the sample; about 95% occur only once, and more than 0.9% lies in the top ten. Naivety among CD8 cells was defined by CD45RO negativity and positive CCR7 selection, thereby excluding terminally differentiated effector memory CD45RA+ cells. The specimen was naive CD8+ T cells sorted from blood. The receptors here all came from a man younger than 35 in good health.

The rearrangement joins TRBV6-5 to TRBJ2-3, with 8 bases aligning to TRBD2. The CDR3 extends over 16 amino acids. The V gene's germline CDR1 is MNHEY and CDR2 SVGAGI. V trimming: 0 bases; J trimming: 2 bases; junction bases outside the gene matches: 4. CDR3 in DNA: TGTGCCAGCAGTTACTCAACGGGAGGGTACACAGATACGCAGTATTTT. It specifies CASSYSTGGYTDTQYF.

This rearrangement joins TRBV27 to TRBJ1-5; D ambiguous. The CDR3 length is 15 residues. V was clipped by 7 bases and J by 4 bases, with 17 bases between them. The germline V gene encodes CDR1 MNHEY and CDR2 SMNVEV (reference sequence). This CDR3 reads CASMSGPFGNQPQHF. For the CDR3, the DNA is TGTGCCAGCATGTCCGGGCCCTTCGGAAATCAGCCCCAGCATTTT.

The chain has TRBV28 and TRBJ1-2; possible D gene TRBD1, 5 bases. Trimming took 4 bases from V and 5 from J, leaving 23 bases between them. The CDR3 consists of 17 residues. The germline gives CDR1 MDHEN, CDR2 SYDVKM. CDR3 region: CASSSPREKEVWYGYTF. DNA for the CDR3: TGTGCCAGCAGTTCCCCCAGGGAAAAGGAGGTATGGTATGGCTACACCTTC.

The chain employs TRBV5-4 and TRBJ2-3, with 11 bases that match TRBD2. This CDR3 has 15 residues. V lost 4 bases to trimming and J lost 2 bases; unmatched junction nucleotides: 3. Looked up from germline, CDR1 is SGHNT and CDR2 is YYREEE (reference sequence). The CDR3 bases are TGTGCCAGCAGCCCGGGACTAGCGGACACAGATACGCAGTATTTT. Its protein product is CASSPGLADTDTQYF.

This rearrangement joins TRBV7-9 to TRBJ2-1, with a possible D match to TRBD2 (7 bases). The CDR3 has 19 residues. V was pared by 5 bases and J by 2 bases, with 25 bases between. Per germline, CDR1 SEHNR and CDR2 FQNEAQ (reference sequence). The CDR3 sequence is CASSPGVIWGEGAYNEQFF. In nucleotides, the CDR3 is TGTGCCAGCAGCCCAGGGGTCATCTGGGGGGAGGGAGCCTACAATGAGCAGTTCTTC.

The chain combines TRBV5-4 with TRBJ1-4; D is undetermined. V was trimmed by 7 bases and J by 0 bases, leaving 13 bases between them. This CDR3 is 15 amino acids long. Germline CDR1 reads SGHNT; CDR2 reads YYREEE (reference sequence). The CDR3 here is CASAASPATNEKLFF. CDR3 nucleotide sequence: TGTGCCAGCGCGGCTTCACCGGCAACTAATGAAAAACTGTTTTTT. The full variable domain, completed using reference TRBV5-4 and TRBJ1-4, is ETGVTQSPTHLIKTRGQQVTLRCSSQSGHNTVSWYQQALGQGPQFIFQYYREEENGRGNFPPRFSGLQFPNYSSELNVNALELDDSALYLCASAASPATNEKLFFGSGTQLSVL.

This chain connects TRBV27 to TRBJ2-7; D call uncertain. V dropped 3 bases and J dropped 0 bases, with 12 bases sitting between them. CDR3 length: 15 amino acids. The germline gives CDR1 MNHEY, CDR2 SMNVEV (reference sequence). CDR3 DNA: TGTGCCAGCAGTTTCGGTAGGTTGGACTCCTACGAGCAGTACTTC. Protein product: CASSFGRLDSYEQYF.

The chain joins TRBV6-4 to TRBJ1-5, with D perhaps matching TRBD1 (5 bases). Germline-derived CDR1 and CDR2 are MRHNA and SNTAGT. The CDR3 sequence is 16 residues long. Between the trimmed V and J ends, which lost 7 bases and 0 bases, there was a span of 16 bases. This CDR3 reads CASTPTEAFSNQPQHF. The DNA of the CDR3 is TGTGCCAGCACTCCGACAGAGGCTTTTAGCAATCAGCCCCAGCATTTT.

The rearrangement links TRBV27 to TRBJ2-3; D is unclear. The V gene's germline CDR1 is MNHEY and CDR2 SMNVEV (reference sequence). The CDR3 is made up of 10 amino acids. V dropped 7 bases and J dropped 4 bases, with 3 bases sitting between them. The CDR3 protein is CASTADTQYF. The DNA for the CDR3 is TGTGCCAGCACCGCAGATACGCAGTATTTT.

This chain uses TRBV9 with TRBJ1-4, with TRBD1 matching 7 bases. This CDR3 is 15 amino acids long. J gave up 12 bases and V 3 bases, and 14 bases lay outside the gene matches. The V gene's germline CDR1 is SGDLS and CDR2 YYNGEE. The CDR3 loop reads CASSAPTGTPSELFF. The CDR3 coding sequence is TGTGCCAGCAGCGCCCCGACAGGGACCCCTTCTGAACTGTTTTTT.